This T cell receptor beta chain is from a study of T cells after yellow fever vaccination. This clonotype was observed a handful of times. TCRdb reprocessed the 5' RACE reads via MiXCR and lists one record per CDR3 protein. The sample holds roughly 240,000 distinct CDR3 sequences, less than 7.5% seen once. Germline V lookup: CDR1 MDHEN, CDR2 SYDVKM. V trimming: 2 bases; J trimming: 7 bases; junction bases outside the gene matches: 8. The CDR3 is 16 residues long. The source of this sequence is a man aged 30 to 45 who received the YFV17D yellow fever vaccine. The sequenced sample was CD4+ T cells sorted from PBMCs, obtained on the day of the yellow fever booster vaccination. The chain is built from TRBV28 and TRBJ2-1; 10 nucleotides line up with TRBD2. Here the CDR3 reads CASSLSSSGRSNEQFF. The CDR3 nucleotides read TGTGCCAGCAGTTTAAGTTCTAGCGGGAGAAGTAATGAGCAGTTCTTC.